A single sample is the source of the 28 T cell receptor beta chains below, sequenced in a study of T cell responses to AZD1222 COVID-19 vaccine. Here immunoSEQ multiplex PCR was the method, and the copy in TCRdb shows in-frame clones only, minus some. The sample yields 95,000 to 150,000 clones, about 90% seen once. Sequencing used peripheral blood, obtained on day 0 of AZD1222 vaccination. These receptors all stem from an adult in good health.

The count of this clone is one. J is TRBJ2-7 and V is TRBV30, with TRBD1 identical over 8 bases. The CDR3 is made up of 13 amino acids. V was clipped by 2 bases and J by 4 bases; unmatched bases: 4. Germline assignment: CDR1 GTSNPN and CDR2 SVGIG (reference sequence). CDR3: CAWSSGGGYEQYF. CDR3 in DNA: TGTGCCTGGAGTTCAGGGGGCGGGTACGAGCAGTACTTC.

The CDR3 coding sequence is TGTGCCAGTAGCCACCGGGGCACTAATGAAAAACTGTTTTTT. The encoded protein is CASSHRGTNEKLFF. This chain connects TRBV19 to TRBJ1-4; D perhaps matches TRBD1 (5 bases). Germline V gives CDR1 LNHDA, CDR2 SQIVND (reference sequence). V lost 6 bases and J lost 2, with 10 bases in between. The CDR3 is made up of 14 amino acids. Supplemented by reference TRBV19 and TRBJ1-4, the full variable domain reads DGGITQSPKYLFRKEGQNVTLSCEQNLNHDAMYWYRQDPGQGLRLIYYSQIVNDFQKGDIAEGYSVSREKKESFPLTVTSAQKNPTAFYLCASSHRGTNEKLFFGSGTQLSVL.

V usage is TRBV19 and J usage is TRBJ2-1, with 10 bases that match TRBD2. The CDR3 is 15 amino acids. Trimming took 6 bases from V and 10 from J; bases not matched to a gene: 12. Looked up from germline, CDR1 is LNHDA and CDR2 is SQIVND (reference sequence). CDR3 in amino acids: CASRVAGGAVGEQFF. The CDR3 nucleotides read TGTGCCAGTAGGGTAGCGGGGGGCGCCGTCGGGGAGCAGTTCTTC.

The chain carries TRBV5-1 and TRBJ2-3; no definite D call. CDR1 and CDR2 from the germline V gene are SGHRS and YFSETQ. The V and J ends lost 2 bases and 4 bases respectively, with 11 bases between them. The CDR3 length is 14 residues. The CDR3 loop reads CASSLDSLADTQYF. CDR3 nucleotides: TGCGCCAGCAGCTTAGATAGCCTGGCAGATACGCAGTATTTT.

V is TRBV18 and J is TRBJ2-3, with D possibly being TRBD1 or TRBD2 (5 bases each). The CDR3 consists of 14 residues. V lost 6 bases and J 2 bases, leaving 12 bases between the germline ends. CDR1 is KGHSH and CDR2 is LQKENI in the germline V gene. As DNA, the CDR3 is TGTGCCAGCTCTTACGGGACCTCCACAGATACGCAGTATTTT. Translating gives CASSYGTSTDTQYF.

The rearrangement links TRBV6-2 or TRBV6-3 to TRBJ1-5, with 8 bases identical to TRBD1. The CDR3 is made up of 16 amino acids. The V gene end was trimmed by 5 bases and the J gene end by 5 bases; junction bases not matched to a gene: 11. Germline CDR1 and CDR2: MNHEY and SVGEGT. CDR3 coding DNA: TGTGCCAGCAGTAGGACAGAAGACAGGGGATATCAGCCCCAGCATTTT. Protein sequence: CASSRTEDRGYQPQHF.

This clone was seen only once. This chain joins TRBV6-6 and TRBJ2-7; TRBD2 matches at 10 bases. J was trimmed by 3 bases and V by 6 bases; bases with no gene match: 8. Germline V gene sequence: CDR1 MNHNY, CDR2 SVGAGI (reference sequence). This CDR3 comprises 15 residues. The CDR3 sequence is CASREVLAGYYEQYF. CDR3 DNA sequence: TGTGCCAGCAGGGAAGTACTAGCGGGATACTACGAGCAGTACTTC.

This chain uses TRBV12-3 or TRBV12-4 with TRBJ2-3, with D unresolved. This CDR3 is 13 amino acids long. Trimming pared 6 bases from V and 3 bases from J, leaving 10 bases between. The CDR3 sequence is CASSPRGTDTQYF. CDR3 nucleotides: TGTGCCAGCAGCCCCCGTGGGACAGATACGCAGTATTTT.

The sample holds one count of this clone. This chain links TRBV7-9 with TRBJ2-6; D remains ambiguous. V was shortened by 1 base and J by 0 bases, with 10 bases between the two germline ends. Germline assignment: CDR1 SEHNR and CDR2 FQNEAQ (reference sequence). CDR3 length: 17 amino acids. Here the CDR3 reads CASSLVGRNSGANVLTF. CDR3 DNA sequence: TGTGCCAGCAGCTTAGTCGGACGGAACTCTGGGGCCAACGTCCTGACTTTC.

This sequence joins TRBV3-1 (or the pseudogene TRBV3-2) and TRBJ1-5, with TRBD1 matching 7 bases. Per germline, CDR1 LGHDT and CDR2 YNNKEL (reference sequence). The V and J ends lost 3 bases and 2 bases, in that order; junction bases with no gene match: 1. The CDR3 sequence is 14 residues long. CDR3 amino acids: CASSHGQGNQPQHF. CDR3 nucleotides: TGTGCCAGCAGCCATGGACAGGGCAATCAGCCCCAGCATTTT.

The chain uses TRBV30 and TRBJ1-1; TRBD1 might be the D (5 bases). CDR1 is GTSNPN, CDR2 SVGIG, per germline (reference sequence). This CDR3 contains 15 residues. Trimming cost V 0 bases and J 5 bases, with 16 bases left between them. The CDR3 reads CAWSVLTQGKTEAFF. The DNA of the CDR3 is TGTGCCTGGAGTGTACTCACTCAGGGAAAGACTGAAGCTTTCTTT.

The chain links TRBV11-2 to TRBJ2-7, with D perhaps assigned TRBD1 or TRBD2 (5 bases each). The CDR3 is 14 amino acids. V was cut by 5 bases and J by 3 bases, with 14 bases left in between. Per germline, CDR1 SGHAT and CDR2 FQNNGV. CDR3 residues: CASSVGRPNYEQYF. In DNA, the CDR3 is TGTGCCAGCAGCGTGGGACGCCCCAACTACGAGCAGTACTTC.

J is TRBJ2-2 and V is TRBV29-1; either TRBD1 or TRBD2 may fit D (5 bases each). The germline V and J ends were trimmed by 6 bases and 2 bases, with 16 bases remaining between them. CDR1 and CDR2 from the germline V gene are SQVTM and ANQGSEA. This CDR3 has 15 residues. The CDR3 DNA is TGCAGCGTCCGGGGCGGGTCCTTAAACACCGGGGAGCTGTTTTTT. Its translation: CSVRGGSLNTGELFF.

This chain connects TRBV4-3 to TRBJ2-1, with D possibly matching TRBD2 (7 bases). The CDR3 extends over 15 amino acids. Germline V lookup: CDR1 LGHNA, CDR2 YSLEER. V lost 0 bases and J lost 9, with 15 bases in between. The CDR3 protein is CASSQDRGGSTEQFF. The CDR3 nucleotides are TGCGCCAGCAGCCAAGACAGGGGCGGGAGCACTGAGCAGTTCTTC.

The sample holds one count of this clone. The gene calls are TRBV11-2 and TRBJ2-7; D is uncertain. The ends were cut back, 1 base at V and 3 bases at J, with 16 bases in the middle. The germline CDR1 and CDR2 sequences are SGHAT and FQNNGV. This CDR3 is 16 amino acids long. The CDR3 is CASSLAPSPVGYEQYF. The CDR3 region has the DNA TGTGCCAGCAGCTTAGCCCCCAGCCCAGTTGGCTACGAGCAGTACTTC.

The rearrangement links TRBV7-2 to TRBJ1-4, with TRBD1 as a possible D gene (5 bases). Germline values: CDR1 SGHTA, CDR2 FQGNSA. The CDR3 totals 15 residues. The V end lost 0 bases, the J end lost 8 bases, and 13 bases lay between the germline ends. CDR3 DNA: TGTGCCAGCAGCTTAGCGGGGACTGCCTTGGAAAAACTGTTTTTT. Encoded protein: CASSLAGTALEKLFF.

V and J are TRBV30 and TRBJ1-1; D remains unclear. This CDR3 region has 13 residues. Germline V gene sequence: CDR1 GTSNPN, CDR2 SVGIG (reference sequence). V shed 3 bases and J shed 5 bases, with 13 bases lying between them. As DNA, the CDR3 is TGTGCCTGGAGAAGGCCTCCGGATACTGAAGCTTTCTTT. Its protein product is CAWRRPPDTEAFF.

The V call is TRBV5-6, the J call TRBJ1-1; 9 bases map to TRBD1. Trimming cost V 4 bases and J 6 bases; bases outside gene matches: 7. Per the germline V gene, CDR1 is SGHDT and CDR2 is YYEEEE. CDR3 length equals 14 residues. In nucleotides, the CDR3 is TGTGCCAGCAGCCGGGGACAGGGTTTCTCTGAAGCTTTCTTT. This sequence encodes CASSRGQGFSEAFF.

The chain uses TRBV10-3 and TRBJ1-1, with 8 bases matching TRBD1. Germline loops: CDR1 ENHRY, CDR2 SYGVKD. V shed 6 bases, J shed 11 bases, and the junction held 8 bases outside the gene matches. CDR3 length: 12 amino acids. The CDR3 coding sequence is TGTGCCATCAGCTCGGACAGGGCAGGGGCTTTCTTT. Its translation: CAISSDRAGAFF.

V usage is TRBV7-9 and J usage is TRBJ1-1; no clear D gene. CDR3 size: 15 residues. Germline V CDR1 and CDR2: SEHNR, FQNEAQ (reference sequence). Trimming took 3 bases from V and 0 from J, leaving 11 bases between them. CDR3 residues: CASSFRGGMNTEAFF. The CDR3 nucleotides are TGTGCCAGCAGCTTCCGGGGAGGCATGAACACTGAAGCTTTCTTT.

V is TRBV4-3 and J is TRBJ1-1; D might be TRBD1 (5 bases). Germline V lookup: CDR1 LGHNA, CDR2 YSLEER. The CDR3 runs to 14 residues. The V end lost 5 bases, the J end lost 10 bases, and 20 bases lay between the germline ends. The CDR3 is CASSSTGGHGGAFF. The CDR3 region has the DNA TGCGCCAGCAGCTCCACAGGAGGACATGGAGGAGCTTTCTTT.

CDR3 DNA: TGTGCCAGCAGTTTAAAGGGGGAGGGCTACACCTTC. This sequence encodes CASSLKGEGYTF. The chain has TRBV12-3 or TRBV12-4 and TRBJ1-2, with D tentatively TRBD1 (6 bases). This CDR3 is built from 12 residues. Trimming pared 2 bases from V and 8 bases from J, leaving 9 bases between.

V usage is TRBV30 and J usage is TRBJ1-2, with TRBD1 matching 7 bases. The CDR3 runs 13 residues. Germline CDR1 GTSNPN, CDR2 SVGIG (reference sequence). V lost 6 bases to trimming and J lost 5 bases; unmatched junction nucleotides: 9. The CDR3 DNA is TGTGCCTGCCTTTTCACAGGGGTATATGGCTACACCTTC. It is translated as CACLFTGVYGYTF.

The chain employs TRBV5-1 and TRBJ1-3; D gene uncertain. The CDR3 runs to 15 residues. Trimming left V 0 bases short and J 2 bases short, with 9 bases between. Germline values: CDR1 SGHRS, CDR2 YFSETQ. CDR3: CASSLEMSTGNTIYF. The CDR3 DNA sequence: TGCGCCAGCAGCTTGGAAATGTCCACTGGAAACACCATATATTTT.

This clone was seen once. This chain uses TRBV6-5 with TRBJ1-4; tentatively, D is TRBD1 (6 bases). The V end lost 6 bases, the J end lost 7 bases, and 18 bases lay between the germline ends. Germline-derived CDR1 and CDR2 are MNHEY and SVGAGI. The CDR3 extends over 15 amino acids. The CDR3 DNA reads TGTGCCAGCAGCCACGAAGGGGGTTTAGGTGAAAAACTGTTTTTT. Translation gives CASSHEGGLGEKLFF.

The chain employs TRBV5-4 and TRBJ2-1, with 9 bases identical to TRBD1. The ends lost 3 bases at V and 2 bases at J; junction bases unmatched: 3. Germline loops: CDR1 SGHNT, CDR2 YYREEE (reference sequence). This CDR3 region has 15 residues. In nucleotides, the CDR3 is TGTGCCAGCAGCTCCCGGGACAGGGCCTACAATGAGCAGTTCTTC. This gives the protein CASSSRDRAYNEQFF.

The gene calls are TRBV19 and TRBJ1-5; D unresolved. This CDR3 is built from 15 residues. The V end was cut by 6 bases, the J end by 0 bases, with 12 bases between. CDR1 LNHDA and CDR2 SQIVND come from the germline V gene (reference sequence). CDR3 residues: CASSESHYSNQPQHF. Written as DNA, the CDR3 is TGTGCCAGTAGCGAAAGTCACTATAGCAATCAGCCCCAGCATTTT.

This clone was seen only once. The J gene is TRBJ1-5, the V gene TRBV11-2; possibly TRBD1 for D (5 bases). Germline loops: CDR1 SGHAT, CDR2 FQNNGV. This CDR3 comprises 13 residues. Trimming took off 1 base at V and 8 bases at J, with 9 bases between the two ends. CDR3 in amino acids: CASSLAVGEPQHF. The DNA of the CDR3 is TGTGCCAGCAGCTTAGCCGTGGGGGAGCCCCAGCATTTT.